This T cell receptor beta chain is drawn from a study of blood T cell repertoires in COVID-19. Study details: The study drew acute and convalescent COVID-19 samples from the United States, Italy and Spain. Sources were T cells, B-cell-depleted T cells, or PBMCs; the material itself was cDNA or gDNA.

Original processing notes: Cell counts per sample came from amplifying reference gene primers. Data came from immunoSEQ multiplex PCR; TCRdb stores just in-frame clones and leaves some out. V and J calls and clone size are as listed in that table; D and trimming were resolved from the DNA. The data hold just under 350,000 clones, with approximately 90% observed a single time. V lost 7 bases to trimming and J lost 2 bases; unmatched junction nucleotides: 10. Per the germline V gene, CDR1 is SQVTM and CDR2 is ANQGSEA. The CDR3 is 14 residues long. This chain connects TRBV29-1 to TRBJ1-1; 7 nucleotides match TRBD1. This clonotype originated in a young woman who had recovered from COVID-19. The sample taken for sequencing was peripheral blood. The CDR3 DNA follows: TGCAGCGCTGATCAGGGGGATTTTAACACTGAAGCTTTCTTT. Translating gives CSADQGDFNTEAFF.